What follows describes a single TCR beta chain. What it binds is unknown. Generated by immunoSEQ multiplex PCR, the TCRdb table keeps only in-frame clones and is missing some. Among 200,000 to 300,000 clones listed, approximately 95% were seen once. The source of the sample is a study of T cell responses to AZD1222 COVID-19 vaccine. Across the whole study: Analysis merged second doses at about 4 or about 12 weeks.

Study-level results: Among AZD1222 vaccinees, only 5 to 7 were seropositive at baseline. Donors were largely white British and mainly female; clonal diversity was possibly underestimated.

Germline CDR1 KGHSH, CDR2 LQKENI. The CDR3 extends over 16 amino acids. The ends lost 8 bases at V and 0 bases at J; junction bases unmatched: 7. The source of this sequence is an adult in good health. The rearrangement uses TRBV18 and TRBJ2-2; 9 bases line up with TRBD2. Specimen: peripheral blood, collected on day 0 of AZD1222 vaccination. The CDR3 region has the DNA TGTGCCAGCGCCGGGGCGGGAGGGCCGAACACCGGGGAGCTGTTTTTT. It yields the protein CASAGAGGPNTGELFF.